A single sample gave rise to the 6 T cell receptor delta chains below, sequenced in a study of γδ T cells in repeated Plasmodium falciparum infection. Bulk repertoires came from Vgamma9/Vdelta2+ or Vdelta2-negative gammadelta T cells flow-sorted from PBMC. TCRdb applied CATT to the multiplex PCR reads for clone calling. The repertoire holds tens of thousands of delta-chain clones, with approximately 0.96% as singletons. The sample taken for sequencing was gamma-delta T cells from blood. The receptors originated from a pool of human donors (malaria-infected and uninfected, not separated).

This clone was observed a few times. TCRdb records a much larger clone's protein for this DNA, with a difference at residue 8 that likely arises from a read error; the protein given is the translation of the DNA. The rearrangement joins TRDV1 to TRDJ3; 10 bases line up with TRDD3. Assignment of the J gene here rests on matching the DNA to germline, because TCRdb gives none. Germline V gives CDR1 TSWWSYY, CDR2 QGS. The CDR3 sequence is 23 residues long. V lost 1 base to trimming and J lost 0 bases; unmatched junction nucleotides: 15. In DNA form, the CDR3 reads TGTGCTCTTGGGGAACGGGACCCCTTCCCAGGGGGATACGACTCCTGGGACACCCGACAGATGTTTTTC. Protein sequence: CALGERDPFPGGYDSWDTRQMFF.

Points on this clone: This is likely an artifact of a read error, given a far larger clone one base away. Within the sample, other DNA sequences also encode this same CDR3. V gene TRDV2 combines with J gene TRDJ1; D unresolved. TCRdb does not report a J gene; here it was assigned by matching the DNA to germline references. Germline V gene data show CDR1 as GEAIGNYY and CDR2 as EKD. The CDR3 has 13 amino acids. V lost 3 bases and J lost 9, with 16 bases in between. CDR3 loop: CACDVRRVPELIF. CDR3 bases: TGTGCCTGTGACGTCAGACGGGTCCCCGAACTCATCTTT.

About this clone itself: This likely reflects a read error, since a far larger clone is one base away. This sample includes further DNA sequences coding for the same CDR3. The chain joins TRDV1 to TRDJ1; TRDD3 aligns across 8 bases. CDR1 and CDR2 (germline): TSWWSYY, QGS. The CDR3 spans 19 residues. In nucleotides, the CDR3 is TGTGCTCTCGGGGACCTAGGGACGGGGATACACCCGTACACCGATAAACTCATCTTT. Translating gives CALGDLGTGIHPYTDKLIF.

This clone showed up many times. The sample has other DNA sequences that encode this CDR3 too. The gene calls are TRDV2 and TRDJ1, with TRDD3 matching over 8 bases. V dropped 0 bases and J dropped 0; count of bases not matched to a gene: 23. CDR1 and CDR2 from the germline V gene are GEAIGNYY and EKD. The CDR3 loop spans 22 amino acids. The CDR3 here is CACDTDEGSQSTGGAYTDKLIF. CDR3 coding DNA: TGTGCCTGTGACACCGACGAAGGAAGTCAGAGTACTGGGGGGGCCTACACCGATAAACTCATCTTT.

This clone was observed many times. This sample includes further DNA sequences coding for the same CDR3. The V gene is TRDV1, the J gene TRDJ1; 10 bases line up with TRDD3. Germline values: CDR1 TSWWSYY, CDR2 QGS. CDR3 size: 22 residues. V gave up 3 bases and J gave up 0 bases; unmatched junction bases: 22. CDR3 sequence (DNA): TGTGCTCTTGGGGACGTAACCGGGGCCCTCTGGGGGGATACGACCTACACCGATAAACTCATCTTT. The encoded protein is CALGDVTGALWGDTTYTDKLIF.

This clone has at least ten counts. The TCRdb protein, from a much larger clone, departs from this DNA's translation at residue 10, likely by read error; the protein shown derives from the DNA. The chain links TRDV2 to TRDJ1, with 8 positions matching TRDD3. The J gene, left out of TCRdb, was set here by checking the DNA against germline. CDR1 is GEAIGNYY and CDR2 is EKD in the germline V gene. The CDR3 totals 16 residues. J was trimmed by 4 bases and V by 3 bases; bases with no gene match: 12. The CDR3 DNA reads as TGTGCCTGTGACCTCCTCGCTGGGGGAGACCACGATAAACTCATCTTT. It yields the protein CACDLLAGGDHDKLIF.